Presented here are 5 T cell receptor beta chains from one specimen sequenced in a study of T-cell memory formation after mild COVID-19 (TCRdb year 2021). Libraries were prepared through 5' RACE. For sequencing, an Illumina NovaSeq 6000 was employed. In TCRdb, the public reads were trimmed at Q25 with fastp and aligned with MiXCR, with productive beta chains retained. Identical CDR3 protein sequences are pooled into one entry, listed with their most common genes and DNA. The sample profile shows approximately 350,000 distinct CDR3 sequences; 13% of them were found once. The ten largest clones represent about 20% of the sample. The sequencing sample was made of PBMCs or a T cell subset sorted from them (not recorded which). These TCRs come from a man aged 18 to 29 who had mild COVID-19 (a few samples of this study predate the infection). The sample titles of this study are shuffled in the database, so cell type and time point are left out; the donor was told from shared clones.

In its sample, this clonotype was seen many times. The rearrangement joins TRBV5-5 to TRBJ1-2; D is perhaps TRBD1 (6 bases). Germline assignment: CDR1 SGHKS and CDR2 YYEKEE (reference sequence). Trimming removed 1 base at V and 4 bases at J, with 14 bases between. The CDR3 consists of 15 residues. The chain's CDR3 is CASSLTPTGIYGYTF. The CDR3, as DNA: TGTGCCAGCAGCTTGACCCCTACAGGGATCTATGGCTACACCTTC.

This clonotype was picked up many times. The gene calls are TRBV7-9 and TRBJ1-1; D may be TRBD1 (5 bases). V dropped 2 bases and J dropped 3 bases, with 10 bases sitting between them. Germline V gene lookup returns CDR1 SEHNR and CDR2 FQNEAQ (reference sequence). The CDR3 has 14 residues. The CDR3 here is CASSLTGGDTEAFF. The DNA for the CDR3 is TGTGCCAGCAGCTTAACGGGGGGGGACACTGAAGCTTTCTTT.

V usage is TRBV4-3 and J usage is TRBJ1-5; D not certain. Looked up from germline, CDR1 is LGHNA and CDR2 is YSLEER. Deletions cut 0 bases from V and 4 bases from J, with 7 bases between. The CDR3 is 14 amino acids. The CDR3 nucleotides read TGCGCCAGCAGCCAAGAACGGTCAAATCAGCCCCAGCATTTT. This sequence encodes CASSQERSNQPQHF.

This clonotype was seen a handful of times. CDR3 sequence: CASSHPGTGDVDYGYTF. The CDR3 region has the DNA TGTGCCAGCAGTCATCCCGGGACAGGAGATGTCGACTATGGCTACACCTTC. This chain links TRBV6-5 with TRBJ1-2; 8 bases align to TRBD1. The germline CDR1 and CDR2 sequences are MNHEY and SVGAGI. There are 17 residues in the CDR3. J was trimmed by 3 bases and V by 5 bases; bases with no gene match: 14.

This clonotype was seen a few times. The chain links TRBV20-1 to TRBJ2-3; 8 nucleotides align to TRBD2. This CDR3 spans 16 amino acids. Germline V gene data show CDR1 as DFQATT and CDR2 as SNEGSKA (reference sequence). V lost 1 base to trimming and J lost 0 bases; unmatched junction nucleotides: 6. CDR3 loop: CSARVPLAASTDTQYF. Written as DNA, the CDR3 is TGCAGTGCTAGAGTGCCACTAGCGGCTAGCACAGATACGCAGTATTTT.